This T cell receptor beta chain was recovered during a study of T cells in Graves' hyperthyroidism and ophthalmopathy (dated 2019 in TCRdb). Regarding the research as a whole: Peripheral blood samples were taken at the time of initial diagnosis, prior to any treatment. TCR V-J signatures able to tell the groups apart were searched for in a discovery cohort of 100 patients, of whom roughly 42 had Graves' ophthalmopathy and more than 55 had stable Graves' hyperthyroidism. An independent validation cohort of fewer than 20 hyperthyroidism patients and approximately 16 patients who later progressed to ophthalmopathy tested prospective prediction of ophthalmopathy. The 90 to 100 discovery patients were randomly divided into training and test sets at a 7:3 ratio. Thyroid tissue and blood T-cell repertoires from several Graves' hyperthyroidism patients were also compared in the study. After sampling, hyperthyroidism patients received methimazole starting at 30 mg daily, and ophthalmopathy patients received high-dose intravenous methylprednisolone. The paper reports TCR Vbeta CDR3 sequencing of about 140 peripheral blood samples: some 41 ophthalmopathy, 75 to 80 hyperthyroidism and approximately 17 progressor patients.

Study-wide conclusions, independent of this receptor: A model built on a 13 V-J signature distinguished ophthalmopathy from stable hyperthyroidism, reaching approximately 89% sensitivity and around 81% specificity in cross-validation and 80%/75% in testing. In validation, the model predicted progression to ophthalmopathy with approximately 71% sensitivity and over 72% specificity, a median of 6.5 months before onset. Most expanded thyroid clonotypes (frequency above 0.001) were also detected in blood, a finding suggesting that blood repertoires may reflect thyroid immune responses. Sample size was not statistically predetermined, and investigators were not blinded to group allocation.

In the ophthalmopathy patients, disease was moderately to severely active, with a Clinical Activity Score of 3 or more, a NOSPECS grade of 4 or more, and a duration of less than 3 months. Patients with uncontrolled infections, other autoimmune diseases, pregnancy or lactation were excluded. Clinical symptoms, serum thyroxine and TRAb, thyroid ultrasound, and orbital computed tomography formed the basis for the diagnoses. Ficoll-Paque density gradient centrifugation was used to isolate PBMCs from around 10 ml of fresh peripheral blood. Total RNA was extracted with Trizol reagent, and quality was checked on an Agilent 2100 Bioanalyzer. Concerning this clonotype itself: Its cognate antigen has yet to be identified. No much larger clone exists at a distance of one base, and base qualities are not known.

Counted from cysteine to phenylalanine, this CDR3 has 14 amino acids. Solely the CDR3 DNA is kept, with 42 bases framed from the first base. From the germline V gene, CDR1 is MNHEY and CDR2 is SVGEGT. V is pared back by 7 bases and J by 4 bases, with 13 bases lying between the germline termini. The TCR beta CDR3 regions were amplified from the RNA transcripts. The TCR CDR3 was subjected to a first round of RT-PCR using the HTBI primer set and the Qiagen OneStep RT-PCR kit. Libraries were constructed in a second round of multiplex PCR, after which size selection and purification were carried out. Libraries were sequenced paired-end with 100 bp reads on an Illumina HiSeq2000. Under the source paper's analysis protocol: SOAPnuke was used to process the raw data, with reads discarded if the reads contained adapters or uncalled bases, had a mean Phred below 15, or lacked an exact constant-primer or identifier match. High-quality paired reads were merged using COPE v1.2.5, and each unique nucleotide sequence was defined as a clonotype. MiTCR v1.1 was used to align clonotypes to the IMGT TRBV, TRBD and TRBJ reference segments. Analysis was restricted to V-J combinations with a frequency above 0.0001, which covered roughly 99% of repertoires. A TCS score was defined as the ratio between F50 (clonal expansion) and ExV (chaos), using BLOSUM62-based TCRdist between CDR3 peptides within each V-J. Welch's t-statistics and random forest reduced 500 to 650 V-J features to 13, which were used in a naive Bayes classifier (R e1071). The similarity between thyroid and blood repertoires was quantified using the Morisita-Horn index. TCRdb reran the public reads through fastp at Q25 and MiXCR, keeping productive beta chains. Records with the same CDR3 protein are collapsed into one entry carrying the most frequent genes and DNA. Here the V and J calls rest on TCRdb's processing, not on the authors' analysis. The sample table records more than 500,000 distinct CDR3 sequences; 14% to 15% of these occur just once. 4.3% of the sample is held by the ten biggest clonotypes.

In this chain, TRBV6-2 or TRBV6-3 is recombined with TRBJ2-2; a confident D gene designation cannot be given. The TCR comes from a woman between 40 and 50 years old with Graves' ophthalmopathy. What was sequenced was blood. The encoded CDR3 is CASTGPIGTGELFF. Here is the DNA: TGTGCCAGCACGGGTCCCATTGGCACCGGGGAGCTGTTTTTT.